These 27 T cell receptor beta chains share one sample of origin, sequenced in a study of blood T cell repertoires in COVID-19. The repertoire was sequenced with immunoSEQ multiplex PCR; TCRdb's copy has only in-frame clones and lacks some. The table records around 160,000 clones, approximately 90% of them present only once. The sequenced sample consisted of PBMCs or T cells enriched from blood (not recorded which). These receptors originate from a woman aged 25-40 years with acute COVID-19.

The V and J genes are TRBV28 and TRBJ1-5, with D perhaps TRBD1 (6 bases). The CDR3 covers 12 residues. Germline assignment: CDR1 MDHEN and CDR2 SYDVKM. V was shortened by 9 bases and J by 5 bases, with 11 bases between the two germline ends. This chain's CDR3 is CASQGPHQPQHF. The CDR3 DNA sequence: TGTGCCAGTCAGGGGCCTCATCAGCCCCAGCATTTT.

This chain uses TRBV7-2 with TRBJ2-6; a weak D match, TRBD1 (6 bases). V dropped 2 bases and J dropped 1 base, with 9 bases sitting between them. Germline lookup yields CDR1 SGHTA and CDR2 FQGNSA. CDR3 length: 16 amino acids. CDR3 residues: CASSLYRASGANVLTF. CDR3 DNA sequence: TGTGCCAGCAGCTTATACAGGGCTTCTGGGGCCAACGTCCTGACTTTC.

This sequence joins TRBV28 and TRBJ2-1; D perhaps matches TRBD1 (5 bases). V shed 2 bases and J shed 5 bases, with 13 bases lying between them. The CDR3 contains 15 residues. CDR1 MDHEN and CDR2 SYDVKM come from the germline V gene. CDR3 sequence: CASSLKQGLHNEQFF. The CDR3 DNA reads TGTGCCAGCAGTTTAAAGCAGGGCCTTCACAATGAGCAGTTCTTC.

CDR3 DNA sequence: TGTGCCAGCAGCTGGGGGACTAGTATTTACGAGCAGTACTTC. This gives the protein CASSWGTSIYEQYF. The chain uses TRBV7-2 and TRBJ2-7; 8 nucleotides agree with TRBD2. The CDR3 spans 14 residues. V gave up 4 bases and J gave up 4 bases; unmatched junction bases: 6. From germline, CDR1 is SGHTA and CDR2 FQGNSA.

The J gene is TRBJ1-3, the V gene TRBV30; D gene uncertain. The CDR3 loop spans 15 amino acids. The ends were cut back, 0 bases at V and 0 bases at J, with 9 bases in the middle. From germline, CDR1 is GTSNPN and CDR2 SVGIG (reference sequence). This CDR3 is CAWSVRRSSGNTIYF. For the CDR3, the DNA is TGTGCCTGGAGTGTACGCAGGTCCTCTGGAAACACCATATATTTT.

The V gene is TRBV7-3, the J gene TRBJ2-3, with TRBD2 matching 9 bases. Trimming took 1 base from V and 6 from J; bases not matched to a gene: 5. Germline assignment: CDR1 SGHTA and CDR2 FQGTGA. The CDR3 contains 15 residues. For the CDR3, the DNA is TGTGCCAGCAGCTTAATAGCGGGAGTTGAGGATACGCAGTATTTT. Its translation is CASSLIAGVEDTQYF.

The rearrangement uses TRBV19 and TRBJ1-4, with D hard to call. Germline V lookup: CDR1 LNHDA, CDR2 SQIVND (reference sequence). Trimming left V 2 bases short and J 5 bases short, with 9 bases between. The CDR3 consists of 14 residues. The CDR3 region has the DNA TGTGCCAGTAGTATATCCCAACTGAATGAAAAACTGTTTTTT. Translated: CASSISQLNEKLFF.

The chain couples TRBV19 to TRBJ2-7; TRBD1 might be the D (6 bases). The CDR3 spans 18 residues. Germline values: CDR1 LNHDA, CDR2 SQIVND (reference sequence). V was shortened by 5 bases and J by 0 bases, with 23 bases between the two germline ends. Here the CDR3 reads CASSGHRVGGRVSYEQYF. The CDR3 nucleotides are TGTGCCAGTAGTGGGCACAGGGTAGGGGGTCGGGTCTCCTACGAGCAGTACTTC.

CDR3 sequence: CASSLGIRTGGNQPQHF. Here the CDR3 DNA reads TGTGCCAGCAGTTTGGGTATAAGGACAGGGGGCAATCAGCCCCAGCATTTT. The V and J genes are TRBV28 and TRBJ1-5; 9 bases map to TRBD1. Unmatched junction bases numbered 8, after V lost 3 bases and J lost 2 bases. Germline CDR1 and CDR2: MDHEN and SYDVKM. This CDR3 contains 17 residues.

This chain joins TRBV14 and TRBJ2-7, with 8 nucleotides matching TRBD2. CDR1 is SGHDN and CDR2 is FVKESK in the germline V gene. J lost 9 bases, V lost 4 bases, and 11 bases had no gene match. This CDR3 comprises 14 residues. CDR3 sequence: CASSPNRGLGLQYF. In DNA form, the CDR3 reads TGTGCCAGCAGCCCGAACCGGGGACTAGGGTTGCAGTACTTC.

The chain couples TRBV28 to TRBJ2-1, with 10 bases that match TRBD2. CDR3 length: 15 residues. V was clipped by 7 bases and J by 5 bases; unmatched bases: 8. CDR1 is MDHEN, CDR2 SYDVKM, per germline. The CDR3 sequence is CASITRTSGHNEQFF. In DNA form, the CDR3 reads TGTGCCAGCATTACCCGGACTAGCGGCCACAATGAGCAGTTCTTC.

The V gene is TRBV27, the J gene TRBJ1-4; a weak D match, TRBD1 (5 bases). Germline V gives CDR1 MNHEY, CDR2 SMNVEV (reference sequence). The CDR3 spans 14 residues. With 6 bases removed from V and 8 bases from J, the gap between germline ends came to 16 bases. The CDR3 here is CASRDSRSREKLFF. The CDR3 nucleotides read TGTGCCAGCAGAGACAGCAGGTCGCGGGAAAAACTGTTTTTT.

This sequence joins TRBV24-1 and TRBJ1-1; the match to TRBD1 covers 8 bases. Germline V gene lookup returns CDR1 KGHDR and CDR2 SFDVKD. Germline trimming cut 4 bases from V and 1 base from J; bases unmatched to any gene: 4. This CDR3 has 15 amino acids. CDR3 sequence reads: CATSDSGTGNTEAFF. The DNA of the CDR3 is TGTGCCACCAGTGACTCCGGGACAGGGAACACTGAAGCTTTCTTT.

The genes are TRBV28 and TRBJ2-1; 10 nucleotides match TRBD2. Germline V CDR1 and CDR2: MDHEN, SYDVKM. J gave up 7 bases and V 5 bases, and 11 bases lay outside the gene matches. The CDR3 runs to 16 residues. CDR3 in DNA: TGTGCCAGCAGTCCCAATAGGGCTAGCGGGAGAAATGAGCAGTTCTTC. This sequence encodes CASSPNRASGRNEQFF.

CDR3 in DNA: TGCGCCAGCAGCCCCACAGGGCCGAACACTGAAGCTTTCTTT. It is translated as CASSPTGPNTEAFF. The chain links TRBV5-1 to TRBJ1-1; possible D gene TRBD1, 6 bases. The CDR3 spans 14 residues. CDR1 is SGHRS, CDR2 YFSETQ, per germline. The germline V and J ends were trimmed by 4 bases and 1 base, with 11 bases remaining between them.

The gene calls are TRBV4-3 and TRBJ2-7; TRBD2 matches 8 bases. Unmatched junction bases numbered 5, after V lost 1 base and J lost 3 bases. Germline V gene lookup returns CDR1 LGHNA and CDR2 YSLEER. The CDR3 loop spans 15 amino acids. CDR3 in DNA: TGCGCCAGCAGCCAAGGAGCGGGAGAATTCTACGAGCAGTACTTC. Amino acids: CASSQGAGEFYEQYF.

This clone was seen a single time. The chain combines TRBV18 with TRBJ2-3; 9 bases align to TRBD1. The ends lost 2 bases at V and 0 bases at J; junction bases unmatched: 3. This CDR3 spans 16 amino acids. Germline values: CDR1 KGHSH, CDR2 LQKENI. The CDR3 nucleotides read TGTGCCAGCTCACCATCGACAGGGGGGAGCACAGATACGCAGTATTTT. This sequence encodes CASSPSTGGSTDTQYF.

V is TRBV28 and J is TRBJ2-5, with TRBD2 matching 10 bases. Germline CDR1 MDHEN, CDR2 SYDVKM. The CDR3 covers 14 residues. V was pared by 5 bases and J by 5 bases, with 5 bases of the junction left unmatched. The CDR3 DNA sequence: TGTGCCAGCAGTAGGCTAGCGGGGGACGAGACCCAGTACTTC. It encodes CASSRLAGDETQYF.

The chain is built from TRBV15 and TRBJ2-7; 8 nucleotides agree with TRBD1. CDR3 length: 14 residues. V lost 5 bases and J lost 3; bases outside the gene matches: 6. CDR1 LNHNV and CDR2 YYDKDF come from the germline V gene (reference sequence). CDR3 in amino acids: CATSLTGAVYEQYF. Written as DNA, the CDR3 is TGTGCCACCAGCCTGACAGGGGCGGTCTACGAGCAGTACTTC.

In this sample, this clone turned up once. This chain links TRBV7-9 with TRBJ1-5; tentative D call: TRBD1 (5 bases). The CDR3 extends over 15 amino acids. Germline V CDR1 and CDR2: SEHNR, FQNEAQ (reference sequence). Deletions cut 0 bases from V and 11 bases from J, with 17 bases between. CDR3 nucleotides: TGTGCCAGCAGCTTAGCGCTTCGGGGGGGTGAGACCCAGCATTTT. Protein: CASSLALRGGETQHF.

V and J are TRBV7-9 and TRBJ1-1; 7 positions agree with TRBD1. CDR3 length equals 16 residues. Per the germline V gene, CDR1 is SEHNR and CDR2 is FQNEAQ (reference sequence). Trimming at V came to 4 bases and at J to 2 bases, leaving 10 bases not matched to a gene. This CDR3 is CASSSVIGTVNTEAFF. In nucleotides, the CDR3 is TGTGCCAGCAGCTCGGTAATTGGGACAGTAAACACTGAAGCTTTCTTT.

The rearrangement uses TRBV18 and TRBJ1-3; D not resolved. The ends were cut back, 2 bases at V and 6 bases at J, with 11 bases in the middle. This CDR3 spans 14 amino acids. Germline assignment: CDR1 KGHSH and CDR2 LQKENI. The CDR3 nucleotides read TGTGCCAGCTCACCAGAGGCGACGGCAAACACCATATATTTT. As protein: CASSPEATANTIYF.

This rearrangement joins TRBV9 to TRBJ1-3; tentative D call: TRBD1 (5 bases). V shed 3 bases and J shed 13 bases, with 26 bases lying between them. Germline V gene data show CDR1 as SGDLS and CDR2 as YYNGEE. The CDR3 length is 16 residues. The CDR3 DNA sequence: TGTGCCAGCAGCGAAGACGATACCCTCTCTGGAAACAGGATATATTTT. Its translation: CASSEDDTLSGNRIYF.

The V and J genes are TRBV11-2 and TRBJ2-1; TRBD1 matches at 9 bases. Germline V gene data show CDR1 as SGHAT and CDR2 as FQNNGV. This CDR3 spans 15 amino acids. Trimming at V came to 5 bases and at J to 4 bases, leaving 6 bases not matched to a gene. This CDR3 reads CASSVQGQGYNEQFF. CDR3 DNA sequence: TGTGCCAGCAGCGTACAGGGACAGGGATACAATGAGCAGTTCTTC.

The chain employs TRBV6-2 or TRBV6-3 and TRBJ2-3, with TRBD2 matching 9 bases. This CDR3 contains 16 residues. V was clipped by 0 bases and J by 2 bases; unmatched bases: 3. Germline assignment: CDR1 MNHEY and CDR2 SVGEGT. The CDR3 here is CASSYSAGGVTDTQYF. CDR3 DNA: TGTGCCAGCAGTTACTCTGCGGGAGGGGTCACAGATACGCAGTATTTT.

This sequence joins TRBV19 and TRBJ1-5; the D is unclear. The germline V gene encodes CDR1 LNHDA and CDR2 SQIVND (reference sequence). Trimming cost V 7 bases and J 4 bases, with 11 bases left between them. The CDR3 contains 13 residues. This CDR3 is CASTSSANQPQHF. CDR3 DNA sequence: TGTGCCAGTACGAGTTCCGCGAATCAGCCCCAGCATTTT. The whole variable domain, filled in from reference TRBV19 and TRBJ1-5, reads DGGITQSPKYLFRKEGQNVTLSCEQNLNHDAMYWYRQDPGQGLRLIYYSQIVNDFQKGDIAEGYSVSREKKESFPLTVTSAQKNPTAFYLCASTSSANQPQHFGDGTRLSIL.

The CDR3: CASAYLDRTYEQYF. CDR3 DNA sequence: TGTGCCAGTGCCTACCTGGACAGAACCTACGAGCAGTACTTC. This chain links TRBV27 with TRBJ2-7; tentative D call: TRBD1 (6 bases). CDR1 is MNHEY and CDR2 is SMNVEV in the germline V gene (reference sequence). The CDR3 consists of 14 residues. The V end lost 9 bases, the J end lost 2 bases, and 17 bases lay between the germline ends.